This is a list of T cell receptor beta chains from one sample in a study of cytomegalovirus exposure and HLA in healthy donors. The assay was immunoSEQ multiplex PCR, and TCRdb's table has in-frame clones only and misses some. The table shows about 220,000 clones, with about three quarters occurring only once. The sample consisted of PBMCs. Receptors were obtained from a male donor in good health and CMV-seronegative. Both conserved end residues are part of each CDR3. A D gene is named only where the DNA matches it firmly. Clone size, where shown, is once, few, many, or a class for clones that have expanded.

V gene	CDR3 length	clone size	J gene	D gene	CDR3 protein	CDR3 DNA
TRBV1	14	.	TRBJ1-1	.	CTSSRGRGDTEAFF	TGCACCAGCAGCCGGGGCAGGGGAGACACTGAAGCTTTCTTT
TRBV28	15	.	TRBJ2-2	.	CASSDPGRATGELFF	TGTGCCAGCAGCGACCCGGGCAGGGCCACCGGGGAGCTGTTTTTT
TRBV28	15	.	TRBJ1-4	.	CASKIGGELNEKLFF	TGTGCCAGCAAAATTGGAGGGGAGCTTAATGAAAAACTGTTTTTT
TRBV6-5	16	.	TRBJ1-3	.	CASSYSRVDSGNTIYF	TGTGCCAGCAGTTACTCCCGTGTAGACTCTGGAAACACCATATATTTT
TRBV18	13	few	TRBJ2-1	TRBD2	CASSSGVYNEQFF	TGTGCCAGCTCGAGCGGGGTTTACAATGAGCAGTTCTTC
TRBV7-6	19	once	TRBJ1-4	TRBD1	CASSLAGRGRKATNEKLFF	TGTGCCAGCAGCTTAGCGGGCAGGGGGCGCAAAGCAACTAATGAAAAACTGTTTTTT
TRBV25-1	13	.	TRBJ2-7	TRBD1	CASSDEGQGEQYF	TGTGCCAGCAGTGATGAGGGACAGGGCGAGCAGTACTTC
TRBV7-2	13	.	TRBJ1-1	.	CASSFSVNTEAFF	TGTGCCAGCAGCTTTTCCGTAAACACTGAAGCTTTCTTT
TRBV9	12	few	TRBJ2-1	.	CASSVGSYEQFF	TGTGCCAGCAGCGTAGGGAGTTATGAGCAGTTCTTC
TRBV10-3	14	few	TRBJ1-1	TRBD1	CAIIDDRVGTEAFF	TGTGCCATCATCGACGACAGGGTAGGGACTGAAGCTTTCTTT
TRBV7-9	14	.	TRBJ1-4	TRBD1	CASSLEGQEEKLFF	TGTGCCAGCAGCTTAGAAGGACAGGAAGAAAAACTGTTTTTT
TRBV29-1	14	.	TRBJ2-1	TRBD2	CSVQSGSSYNEQFF	TGCAGCGTTCAAAGCGGGAGCTCCTACAATGAGCAGTTCTTC
TRBV27	16	.	TRBJ2-6	TRBD1	CASKRGTASGANVLTF	TGTGCCAGCAAAAGAGGGACAGCCTCTGGGGCCAACGTCCTGACTTTC
TRBV29-1	12	.	TRBJ2-3	.	CSVPRGTDTQYF	TGCAGCGTCCCCAGGGGCACAGATACGCAGTATTTT
TRBV27	14	.	TRBJ2-3	TRBD2	CASSFTGRGDTQYF	TGTGCCAGCAGTTTTACCGGGAGGGGAGATACGCAGTATTTT
TRBV15	13	.	TRBJ2-1	TRBD2	CATSSISGAQQFF	TGTGCCACCAGCAGTATTAGCGGGGCCCAGCAGTTCTTC
TRBV5-1	17	.	TRBJ2-1	.	CASSLITGPSSYNEQFF	TGCGCCAGCAGCTTAATTACAGGGCCTAGCTCCTACAATGAGCAGTTCTTC
TRBV4-1	14	.	TRBJ1-3	.	CASSQAGVGNTIYF	TGCGCCAGCAGCCAGGCCGGGGTGGGAAACACCATATATTTT
TRBV14	14	.	TRBJ1-4	.	CASSLGTSAEKLFF	TGTGCCAGCAGCCTGGGGACATCCGCTGAAAAACTGTTTTTT
TRBV30	14	.	TRBJ1-1	TRBD1	CAWSDSWTGSEAFF	TGTGCCTGGAGCGACAGTTGGACAGGGTCAGAAGCTTTCTTT
TRBV7-3	16	.	TRBJ1-6	TRBD1	CASSTTGGLYNSPLHF	TGTGCCAGCAGTACGACAGGGGGCCTCTATAATTCACCCCTCCACTTT
TRBV7-2	14	.	TRBJ2-2	.	CASSLGQGTGELFF	TGTGCCAGCAGCTTAGGTCAGGGTACCGGGGAGCTGTTTTTT
TRBV29-1	14	.	TRBJ2-7	TRBD2	CSVEEGVGGYEQYF	TGCAGCGTTGAAGAAGGCGTCGGGGGGTACGAGCAGTACTTC
TRBV6-6	12	.	TRBJ2-7	.	CASSPGAYEQYF	TGTGCCAGCAGCCCCGGGGCCTACGAGCAGTACTTC
TRBV2	12	.	TRBJ2-3	.	CASERGHDTQYF	TGTGCCAGTGAAAGGGGACATGATACGCAGTATTTT
TRBV27	15	once	TRBJ1-5	.	CASRPGLLGGQPQHF	TGTGCCAGCAGGCCGGGCCTTCTGGGAGGTCAGCCCCAGCATTTT
TRBV1	16	once	TRBJ2-1	.	CTSSRTSGNPYNEQFF	TGCACCAGCAGCCGAACTAGCGGGAACCCCTACAATGAGCAGTTCTTC
TRBV7-9	19	.	TRBJ1-5	TRBD1	CASSLAGTGAPLRNQPQHF	TGTGCCAGCAGCTTAGCCGGGACAGGGGCCCCATTGCGGAATCAGCCCCAGCATTTT
TRBV6-5	14	.	TRBJ1-4	.	CASSPGSTNEKLFF	TGTGCCAGCAGTCCAGGCTCAACTAATGAAAAACTGTTTTTT
TRBV30	14	.	TRBJ2-7	TRBD1	CAWRGTGGSYEQYF	TGTGCCTGGAGGGGGACAGGAGGCTCCTACGAGCAGTACTTC
TRBV7-2	14	.	TRBJ1-2	.	CASRDGGGVYGYTF	TGTGCCAGCAGAGACGGGGGGGGAGTTTATGGCTACACCTTC
TRBV7-9	15	once	TRBJ2-5	TRBD1	CASSKRTGGGETQYF	TGTGCCAGCAGCAAAAGGACAGGGGGCGGGGAGACCCAGTACTTC
TRBV7-3	15	.	TRBJ2-1	.	CASSPLRSSYNEQFF	TGTGCCAGCAGCCCGCTAAGAAGCTCCTACAATGAGCAGTTCTTC
TRBV5-1	14	.	TRBJ1-1	.	CASSLETGNTEAFF	TGCGCCAGCAGCTTGGAGACGGGGAACACTGAAGCTTTCTTT
TRBV5-4	13	.	TRBJ2-5	.	CASSGGSRETQYF	TGTGCCAGCTCGGGGGGCAGCCGCGAGACCCAGTACTTC
TRBV30	12	few	TRBJ1-1	.	CAWSPGDTEAFF	TGTGCCTGGAGCCCGGGGGACACTGAAGCTTTCTTT
TRBV7-9	16	few	TRBJ2-3	TRBD2	CASSSSGAKTTDTQYF	TGTGCCAGCAGCTCTAGCGGGGCAAAAACAACAGATACGCAGTATTTT
TRBV7-9	14	.	TRBJ2-3	TRBD1	CASSFGTGGDTQYF	TGTGCCAGCAGCTTCGGGACAGGGGGAGATACGCAGTATTTT
TRBV6-1	15	.	TRBJ2-2	TRBD2	CASSPSGTNTGELFF	TGTGCCAGCAGTCCTAGCGGTACGAACACCGGGGAGCTGTTTTTT
TRBV27	16	.	TRBJ2-2	TRBD2	CASSPLGGVNTGELFF	TGTGCCAGCAGTCCCCTGGGAGGGGTCAACACCGGGGAGCTGTTTTTT
TRBV14	16	.	TRBJ1-2	TRBD1	CASSQDRGLQHYGYTF	TGTGCCAGCAGCCAAGACAGGGGGCTGCAGCACTATGGCTACACCTTC
TRBV2	12	.	TRBJ2-7	.	CASSLDSYEQYF	TGTGCCAGCAGTCTAGACAGCTACGAGCAGTACTTC
TRBV6-5	14	.	TRBJ1-2	TRBD1	CASSERDRGFGYTF	TGTGCCAGCAGTGAGCGGGACAGGGGCTTTGGCTACACCTTC
TRBV7-2	12	.	TRBJ2-7	.	CASSPQSYAQYF	TGTGCCAGCAGCCCCCAGTCGTACGCGCAGTACTTC
TRBV7-9	16	.	TRBJ2-2	TRBD1	CASSSTGTENTGELFF	TGTGCCAGCAGCTCAACTGGGACAGAGAACACCGGGGAGCTGTTTTTT
TRBV4-2	15	.	TRBJ2-7	TRBD1	CASSQADRGVNEQYF	TGTGCCAGCAGCCAAGCGGACAGGGGAGTCAACGAGCAGTACTTC
TRBV6-4	16	few	TRBJ2-1	TRBD2	CASSDSTSGSYGEQFF	TGTGCCAGCAGTGACTCTACTAGCGGGAGTTATGGTGAGCAGTTCTTC
TRBV15	15	.	TRBJ2-7	TRBD1	CATSRGDRGTYEQYF	TGTGCCACCAGCAGAGGGGACAGGGGAACCTACGAGCAGTACTTC
TRBV5-1	15	.	TRBJ1-1	TRBD1	CASSLYRDSNTEAFF	TGCGCCAGCAGCCTCTACCGGGACAGCAACACTGAAGCTTTCTTT